This is a list of T cell receptor beta chains from one sample in a study of blood T cell repertoires in COVID-19. The repertoire was sequenced with immunoSEQ multiplex PCR; TCRdb's copy has only in-frame clones and lacks some. In the table there are 300,000 to 350,000 clones, about 87% of which are singletons. The sample consisted of peripheral blood. The receptor set was obtained from a woman aged 45-59 years with COVID-19, enrolled during active disease. Each CDR3 is given without its conserved first and last residue. The D gene is left open where the match is weak.

d_gene	v_gene	j_gene	CDR3aa
TRBD2	TRBV9	TRBJ2-3	ASSVGVGGADTQY
TRBD2	TRBV19	TRBJ2-2	ASSMVGRAPGELF
TRBD1	TRBV19	TRBJ2-1	ASSMDRGLYNEQF
.	TRBV6-6	TRBJ2-1	ASTLVGGGPNEQF
.	TRBV20-1	TRBJ1-1	SALGNTEAF
.	TRBV5-1	TRBJ2-6	ASSLGGGDLSGANVLT
.	TRBV15	TRBJ2-2	ATSSPIPPNTGELF
.	TRBV7-7	TRBJ2-3	ASSLRSITDTQY
.	TRBV6-1	TRBJ1-5	ASSEVQGSNQPQH
.	TRBV6-1	TRBJ1-5	ASSEFGTPNPGAQH
TRBD1	TRBV28	TRBJ1-1	ASTSDRARAF
.	TRBV7-8	TRBJ2-2	ASSLVAANTGELF
.	TRBV11-3	TRBJ2-2	ASSFLNTGELF
TRBD2	TRBV18	TRBJ2-3	ASSPLAGGTDTQY
TRBD2	TRBV2	TRBJ2-2	ASTTSGTNTGELF
TRBD2	TRBV28	TRBJ2-3	ASVLAGGGSTDTQY
TRBD1	TRBV19	TRBJ2-5	ASSAQGARRWETQY
.	TRBV19	TRBJ2-2	ASSHYRDLNTGELF
.	TRBV19	TRBJ2-1	ASSYTRYNEQF
TRBD1	TRBV3-1/TRBV3-2	TRBJ1-2	ASSQEGDRPSYGYT
TRBD2	TRBV4-2	TRBJ2-3	ASSRTSGRGASTDTQY
.	TRBV28	TRBJ1-5	ASRLRVNQPQH
.	TRBV4-1	TRBJ2-7	ASSQVLGPNHYEQY
TRBD1	TRBV19	TRBJ2-4	ASSMGQSKNIQY
.	TRBV9	TRBJ2-3	ASSVDQASDTQY
.	TRBV30	TRBJ1-6	AWSLGTNQAPLH
TRBD2	TRBV24-1	TRBJ2-1	ATSVTSGDYNEQF
TRBD1	TRBV6-2/TRBV6-3	TRBJ2-7	ASSYRAGGYEQY
TRBD2	TRBV4-3	TRBJ2-7	ASSQEFLGLAGGNEQY
.	TRBV4-1	TRBJ2-7	ASTTGTSSEQY
.	TRBV5-1	TRBJ2-1	ATKTGTPVNEQF
TRBD2	TRBV7-9	TRBJ2-4	ASSLAATSGRAGVSIQY
TRBD1	TRBV18	TRBJ1-4	ASSPRGGQGAEKLF
TRBD1	TRBV29-1	TRBJ1-1	SVRTGSNTEAF
TRBD2	TRBV5-1	TRBJ2-7	ASRGGLAKTYEQY
TRBD2	TRBV19	TRBJ2-7	ASSPIERGSKEQY
TRBD1	TRBV7-9	TRBJ2-7	ASSVTGTGGEQY
TRBD1	TRBV18	TRBJ1-4	ASSPARTGVNEKLF
.	TRBV28	TRBJ2-7	ASSSPRSYEQY
TRBD1	TRBV12-3/TRBV12-4	TRBJ1-2	ASRNQTGAGYT
TRBD1	TRBV18	TRBJ2-7	ASSLLDRARGEQY
.	TRBV30	TRBJ1-3	AWDRGTSGNTIY
TRBD1	TRBV9	TRBJ1-1	ASSVRQGSSQAF
TRBD1	TRBV7-9	TRBJ1-4	ASSLGQGGEKLF
TRBD2	TRBV6-5	TRBJ2-3	ASGQGLAGSDTQY
.	TRBV19	TRBJ2-2	ASSIERGGGELF
.	TRBV2	TRBJ2-3	ASSGALAEITDTQY
.	TRBV7-2	TRBJ1-4	ASSLTGGLYEKLF
.	TRBV6-6	TRBJ1-5	ASSYSGGVDSQPQH
.	TRBV6-5	TRBJ1-2	ASSRGRTAWGYT
TRBD1	TRBV6-2/TRBV6-3	TRBJ1-1	ASSDYATGGTEAF
.	TRBV7-8	TRBJ2-5	ASSRGRVETQY
TRBD1	TRBV6-5	TRBJ1-5	ASGDRASQPQH